Listed here are 28 T cell receptor beta chains from one sample, sequenced in a study of T cell responses to AZD1222 COVID-19 vaccine. The table came from immunoSEQ multiplex PCR; TCRdb's copy has only in-frame clones and leaves some out. The sample holds 100,000 to 150,000 clones, roughly 90% seen once. Sequencing was performed on peripheral blood, taken 28 days after the second dose of the MenACWY control vaccine. Receptors originate from an adult who received the MenACWY meningococcal vaccine as a control.

The genes are TRBV23-1 and TRBJ1-2; D call uncertain. TRBV23-1 is an ORF, with its function uncertain. The V end was cut by 4 bases, the J end by 6 bases, with 3 bases between. CDR3 length: 10 amino acids. CDR3 loop: CASSLHGYTF. The DNA of the CDR3 is TGCGCCAGCAGTCTCCATGGCTACACCTTC.

The gene calls are TRBV25-1 and TRBJ2-5, with D perhaps matching TRBD1 (6 bases). CDR1 and CDR2 (germline): MGHDK, SYGVNS. CDR3 length: 16 amino acids. The germline V and J ends were trimmed by 2 bases and 4 bases, with 17 bases remaining between them. CDR3 loop: CASSEQRDTTIETQYF. In DNA form, the CDR3 reads TGTGCCAGCAGTGAACAGAGGGACACTACCATAGAGACCCAGTACTTC.

This clone appeared a few times. The chain carries TRBV15 and TRBJ2-1; TRBD1 aligns across 10 bases. Looked up from germline, CDR1 is LNHNV and CDR2 is YYDKDF (reference sequence). The CDR3 extends over 14 amino acids. The trim removed 3 bases at V and 8 bases at J, leaving 4 bases unmatched. Written as DNA, the CDR3 is TGTGCCACCAGCAGGGGACAGGGGTGGGATGAGCAGTTCTTC. This encodes CATSRGQGWDEQFF.

The V gene is TRBV5-1, the J gene TRBJ2-3; D call uncertain. Germline V lookup: CDR1 SGHRS, CDR2 YFSETQ. This CDR3 is 13 amino acids long. V was cut by 4 bases and J by 4 bases, with 10 bases left in between. This CDR3 reads CASSLNSADTQYF. The CDR3, as DNA: TGCGCCAGCAGCCTTAATAGTGCAGATACGCAGTATTTT.

The CDR3 sequence: CASSESRAGRFDVGEKLFF. The CDR3 DNA sequence: TGTGCCAGCAGTGAATCTAGAGCAGGGAGGTTTGATGTTGGAGAAAAACTGTTTTTT. The chain uses TRBV6-1 and TRBJ1-4, with D maybe TRBD1 (5 bases). V was clipped by 2 bases and J by 8 bases, with 27 bases between them. This CDR3 spans 19 amino acids. The germline V gene has CDR1 MNHNS and CDR2 SASEGT.

This rearrangement joins TRBV25-1 to TRBJ2-5; 10 nucleotides match TRBD1. The CDR3 loop spans 15 amino acids. V shed 5 bases, J shed 1 base, and the junction held 4 bases outside the gene matches. CDR1 is MGHDK and CDR2 is SYGVNS in the germline V gene. The CDR3 sequence: CASSRGDRGQETQYF. The DNA of the CDR3 is TGTGCCAGCAGTCGAGGGGACAGGGGCCAAGAGACCCAGTACTTC.

The V and J genes are TRBV5-1 and TRBJ2-2; D possibly corresponds to TRBD2 (6 bases). Germline CDR1 reads SGHRS; CDR2 reads YFSETQ. V was pared by 4 bases and J by 0 bases, with 13 bases between. This CDR3 has 16 residues. CDR3 protein: CASSLRGGANTGELFF. The CDR3 region has the DNA TGCGCCAGCAGCCTGCGGGGCGGGGCGAACACCGGGGAGCTGTTTTTT.

The gene calls are TRBV4-3 and TRBJ1-3; TRBD1 aligns across 9 bases. V lost 0 bases to trimming and J lost 4 bases; unmatched junction nucleotides: 7. The CDR3 has 17 residues. The germline V gene has CDR1 LGHNA and CDR2 YSLEER. The CDR3 protein is CASSQDLQGAAGNTIYF. The CDR3 bases are TGCGCCAGCAGCCAAGATTTACAGGGGGCTGCCGGAAACACCATATATTTT.

This clone was seen just once. The chain uses TRBV19 and TRBJ2-3, with 9 bases identical to TRBD1. The CDR3 covers 15 residues. J lost 6 bases, V lost 3 bases, and 7 bases had no gene match. Germline CDR1 and CDR2: LNHDA and SQIVND (reference sequence). The CDR3 nucleotides are TGTGCCAGTAGTATTGGGACAGGGTCCTGGGATACGCAGTATTTT. It translates to CASSIGTGSWDTQYF.

This chain links TRBV4-3 with TRBJ1-4, with 7 bases lining up with TRBD1. The length of the CDR3 is 17 residues. V lost 4 bases and J lost 2; bases outside the gene matches: 10. From germline, CDR1 is LGHNA and CDR2 YSLEER. Here the CDR3 DNA reads TGCGCCAGCAGCCGCAATCCTACGACAGGGACTAATGAAAAACTGTTTTTT. Translating it yields CASSRNPTTGTNEKLFF.

This chain uses TRBV2 with TRBJ2-7, with 12 positions matching TRBD1. Germline V CDR1 and CDR2: SNHLY, FYNNEI. V dropped 4 bases and J dropped 7; count of bases not matched to a gene: 8. CDR3 length: 15 amino acids. The chain's CDR3 is CASSGGTGGLREQYF. CDR3 in DNA: TGTGCCAGCAGTGGGGGGACAGGGGGCTTGAGGGAGCAGTACTTC.

This rearrangement joins TRBV28 to TRBJ1-3; D gene ambiguous. Germline CDR1 and CDR2: MDHEN and SYDVKM. The CDR3 covers 14 residues. V was pared by 5 bases and J by 5 bases, with 13 bases between. CDR3 DNA sequence: TGTGCCAGCAGTATTGCGGGATCCCGAAACACCATATATTTT. It yields the protein CASSIAGSRNTIYF. Drawing the rest from reference TRBV28 and TRBJ1-3, the complete variable domain is DVKVTQSSRYLVKRTGEKVFLECVQDMDHENMFWYRQDPGLGLRLIYFSYDVKMKEKGDIPEGYSVSREKKERFSLILESASTNQTSMYLCASSIAGSRNTIYFGEGSWLTVV.

The chain is built from TRBV27 and TRBJ2-1; 7 bases agree with TRBD2. The germline V gene encodes CDR1 MNHEY and CDR2 SMNVEV (reference sequence). Trimming cost V 5 bases and J 2 bases; bases outside gene matches: 3. The CDR3 is 14 residues long. The CDR3 here is CASSERGPYNEQFF. CDR3 in DNA: TGTGCCAGCAGTGAGCGGGGCCCCTACAATGAGCAGTTCTTC.

As DNA, the CDR3 is TGTGCCTGGAGTATGGATAGCAATCAGCCCCAGCATTTT. Its protein is CAWSMDSNQPQHF. The J gene is TRBJ1-5, the V gene TRBV30; no clear D gene. V gave up 2 bases and J gave up 0 bases, with 5 bases separating them. Germline assignment: CDR1 GTSNPN and CDR2 SVGIG (reference sequence). The length of the CDR3 is 13 residues.

The J gene is TRBJ2-7, the V gene TRBV11-2; D may be TRBD1 or TRBD2 (5 bases each). Germline CDR1 and CDR2: SGHAT and FQNNGV. The length of the CDR3 is 10 residues. The CDR3 loop is CASSLDVGRV. CDR3 coding DNA: TGTGCCAGCAGCTTAGATGTGGGACGCGTC.

The chain links TRBV6-5 to TRBJ1-5; D is unclear. V was clipped by 5 bases and J by 2 bases, with 10 bases between them. This CDR3 comprises 14 residues. Germline V gene data show CDR1 as MNHEY and CDR2 as SVGAGI. CDR3 nucleotide sequence: TGTGCCAGCAGTCAGCCGGGAGGCAATCAGCCCCAGCATTTT. Its protein is CASSQPGGNQPQHF.

This sequence joins TRBV5-5 and TRBJ2-7; D is unresolved. V dropped 0 bases and J dropped 2 bases, with 9 bases sitting between them. Germline values: CDR1 SGHKS, CDR2 YYEKEE (reference sequence). This CDR3 is 14 amino acids long. As DNA, the CDR3 is TGTGCCAGCAGCTTGGGTCCCGGAACCTACGAGCAGTACTTC. The encoded protein is CASSLGPGTYEQYF.

This chain links TRBV14 with TRBJ2-1; D is perhaps TRBD2 (5 bases). Trimming removed 1 base at V and 13 bases at J, with 14 bases between. There are 13 residues in the CDR3. CDR1 SGHDN and CDR2 FVKESK come from the germline V gene. In DNA, the CDR3 is TGTGCCAGCAGCCAAGGGAGCGGCCTTGAACAGTTCTTC. Its protein is CASSQGSGLEQFF.

The chain combines TRBV5-8 with TRBJ1-6; D unresolved. The V and J ends lost 0 bases and 5 bases respectively, with 9 bases between them. Germline V gene lookup returns CDR1 SGHTS and CDR2 YDEGEE. CDR3 length: 15 residues. The CDR3, as DNA: TGTGCCAGCAGCTTGGTGTGGCCCGATAATTCACCCCTCCACTTT. As protein: CASSLVWPDNSPLHF. The full variable domain, with the rest looked up from reference TRBV5-8 and TRBJ1-6, is EAGVTQSPTHLIKTRGQQATLRCSPISGHTSVYWYQQALGLGLQFLLWYDEGEERNRGNFPPRFSGRQFPNYSSELNVNALELEDSALYLCASSLVWPDNSPLHFGNGTRLTVT.

The chain carries TRBV19 and TRBJ1-1; 9 bases fit TRBD1. In germline, CDR1 is LNHDA, CDR2 SQIVND (reference sequence). Trimming took 10 bases from V and 1 from J; bases not matched to a gene: 7. The CDR3 loop spans 14 amino acids. Written as DNA, the CDR3 is TGTGCCACAAGACAGGGGGGTAGGAACACTGAAGCTTTCTTT. Translated, it gives CATRQGGRNTEAFF.

The sample holds one count of this clone. This rearrangement joins TRBV7-2 to TRBJ1-1; D remains ambiguous. V dropped 3 bases and J dropped 11 bases, with 13 bases sitting between them. This CDR3 comprises 12 residues. Germline assignment: CDR1 SGHTA and CDR2 FQGNSA. The CDR3 DNA is TGTGCCAGCAGCTTGCTAGGCCTTGCCGCTTTCTTT. Amino acids: CASSLLGLAAFF.

This chain joins TRBV7-3 and TRBJ1-1; D is unresolved. Germline V gene data show CDR1 as SGHTA and CDR2 as FQGTGA. This CDR3 has 12 residues. Deletions cut 1 base from V and 8 bases from J, with 8 bases between. Here the CDR3 reads CASSLKAGEAFF. DNA for the CDR3: TGTGCCAGCAGCTTAAAGGCTGGGGAAGCTTTCTTT.

CDR3 DNA sequence: TGTGCCAGCAGTTACTCGGGGGGGGAGGAGACCCAGTACTTC. This gives the protein CASSYSGGEETQYF. The chain combines TRBV6-5 with TRBJ2-5; 7 bases match TRBD2. The CDR3 contains 14 residues. Germline V gene sequence: CDR1 MNHEY, CDR2 SVGAGI. V shed 0 bases and J 5 bases; nucleotides not matched to a gene: 3.

The genes are TRBV6-5 and TRBJ1-3, with unresolved D. This CDR3 is built from 15 residues. Germline loops: CDR1 MNHEY, CDR2 SVGAGI. V gave up 2 bases and J gave up 0 bases, with 8 bases separating them. CDR3 loop: CASSYEGNSGNTIYF. CDR3 bases: TGTGCCAGCAGTTACGAGGGAAACTCTGGAAACACCATATATTTT.

This chain connects TRBV18 to TRBJ2-1; 11 positions match TRBD2. Trimming at V came to 8 bases and at J to 3 bases, leaving 9 bases not matched to a gene. The germline V gene encodes CDR1 KGHSH and CDR2 LQKENI. CDR3 length: 16 amino acids. The CDR3 region has the DNA TGTGCCAGCCTCACCCTACTAGCGGGGGACTACAATGAGCAGTTCTTC. Protein product: CASLTLLAGDYNEQFF. Drawing the rest from reference TRBV18 and TRBJ2-1, the complete variable domain is NAGVMQNPRHLVRRRGQEARLRCSPMKGHSHVYWYRQLPEEGLKFMVYLQKENIIDESGMPKERFSAEFPKEGPSILRIQQVVRGDSAAYFCASLTLLAGDYNEQFFGPGTRLTVL.

The V call is TRBV27, the J call TRBJ2-3; no clear D. CDR3 length: 12 amino acids. CDR1 is MNHEY and CDR2 is SMNVEV in the germline V gene (reference sequence). The V gene lost 2 bases and the J gene lost 3 bases, with 3 bases spanning the gap. CDR3 amino acids: CASSLGTDTQYF. CDR3 nucleotide sequence: TGTGCCAGCAGTTTAGGGACAGATACGCAGTATTTT.

CDR3 coding DNA: TGTGCCAGCAGGGCGGGACTAGCGAACAATGAGCAGTTCTTC. Its translation is CASRAGLANNEQFF. This chain links TRBV6-5 with TRBJ2-1; 10 bases are a match to TRBD2. The CDR3 covers 14 residues. Germline V gene sequence: CDR1 MNHEY, CDR2 SVGAGI. With 6 bases clipped from V and 5 bases from J, the junction kept 4 bases outside the gene matches.

The chain employs TRBV25-1 and TRBJ1-6; D not certain. This CDR3 spans 12 amino acids. CDR1 MGHDK and CDR2 SYGVNS come from the germline V gene. The V end lost 3 bases, the J end lost 9 bases, and 6 bases lay between the germline ends. The CDR3 DNA follows: TGTGCCAGCAGTGACCCCGGTTCACCCCTCCACTTT. Encoded protein: CASSDPGSPLHF.